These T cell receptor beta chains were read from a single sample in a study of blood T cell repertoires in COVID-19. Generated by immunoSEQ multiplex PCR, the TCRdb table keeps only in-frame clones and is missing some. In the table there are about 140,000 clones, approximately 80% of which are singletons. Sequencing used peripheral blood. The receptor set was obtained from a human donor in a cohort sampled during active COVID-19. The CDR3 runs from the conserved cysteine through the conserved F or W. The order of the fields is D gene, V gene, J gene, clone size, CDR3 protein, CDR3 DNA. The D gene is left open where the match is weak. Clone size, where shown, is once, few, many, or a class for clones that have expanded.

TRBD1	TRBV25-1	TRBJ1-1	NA	CASRLSGTGGAEAFF	TGTGCCAGCAGACTCTCCGGGACAGGGGGGGCTGAAGCTTTCTTT
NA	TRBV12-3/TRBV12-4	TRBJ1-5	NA	CASSFDSRQPQHF	TGTGCCAGCAGTTTTGACAGTCGTCAGCCCCAGCATTTT
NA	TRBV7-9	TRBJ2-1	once	CASSLAGVGEQFF	TGTGCCAGCAGCTTAGCGGGAGTAGGTGAGCAGTTCTTC
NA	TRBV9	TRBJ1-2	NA	CASSTNREFTNYGYTF	TGTGCCAGCAGCACGAACAGGGAATTTACTAACTATGGCTACACCTTC
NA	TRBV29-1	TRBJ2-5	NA	CSVDQGPGETQYF	TGCAGCGTTGATCAGGGTCCGGGAGAGACCCAGTACTTC
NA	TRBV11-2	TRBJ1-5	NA	CASSFQGSNQPQHF	TGTGCCAGCAGCTTTCAGGGTAGCAATCAGCCCCAGCATTTT
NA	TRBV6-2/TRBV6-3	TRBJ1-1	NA	CASSRQVNTEAFF	TGTGCCAGCAGCCGACAGGTTAACACTGAAGCTTTCTTT
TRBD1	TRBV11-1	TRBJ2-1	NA	CASSPTGQGKINEQFF	TGTGCCAGCAGCCCCACAGGACAGGGAAAAATCAATGAGCAGTTCTTC
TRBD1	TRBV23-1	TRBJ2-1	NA	CASSQSGQGGNEQFF	TGCGCCAGCAGTCAATCGGGACAGGGGGGCAATGAGCAGTTCTTC
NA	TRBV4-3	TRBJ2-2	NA	CASSQEGGTGELFF	TGCGCCAGCAGCCAAGAAGGGGGCACCGGGGAGCTGTTTTTT
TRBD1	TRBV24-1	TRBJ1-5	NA	CATSQQGSFSNQPQHF	TGTGCCACCTCACAACAGGGGAGCTTTTCCAATCAGCCCCAGCATTTT
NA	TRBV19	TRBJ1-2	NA	CASSMQGTNYGYTF	TGTGCCAGTAGTATGCAGGGGACGAACTATGGCTACACCTTC
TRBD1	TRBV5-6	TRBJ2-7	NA	CASSLVDRGWDEQYF	TGTGCCAGCAGCTTGGTCGACAGGGGCTGGGACGAGCAGTACTTC
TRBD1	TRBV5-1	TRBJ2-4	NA	CASSPGTGEGIQYF	TGCGCCAGCAGCCCCGGGACAGGGGAAGGCATTCAGTACTTC
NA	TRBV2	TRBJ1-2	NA	CASSEFAEGYGYTF	TGTGCCAGCAGTGAATTTGCGGAAGGCTATGGCTACACCTTC
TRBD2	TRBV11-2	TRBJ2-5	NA	CASSLLAGGMEETQYF	TGTGCCAGCAGCTTACTAGCGGGGGGAATGGAGGAGACCCAGTACTTC
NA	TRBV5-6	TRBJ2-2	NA	CASSLGGRGGGELFF	TGTGCCAGCAGCCTCGGCGGGAGAGGGGGCGGGGAGCTGTTTTTT
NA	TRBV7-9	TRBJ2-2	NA	CASGGSGTGELFF	TGTGCCAGCGGGGGCTCGGGGACCGGGGAGCTGTTTTTT
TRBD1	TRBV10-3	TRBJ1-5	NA	CAISPGQGNQPQHF	TGTGCCATCAGCCCGGGACAGGGCAATCAGCCCCAGCATTTT
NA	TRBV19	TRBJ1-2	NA	CASSIVEKQGYTF	TGTGCCAGTAGTATAGTAGAGAAACAGGGCTACACCTTC
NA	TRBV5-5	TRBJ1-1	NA	CASSLAGTNTEAFF	TGTGCCAGCAGCTTGGCGGGAACGAACACTGAAGCTTTCTTT
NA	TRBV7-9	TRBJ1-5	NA	CASSLGSGNSNQPQHF	TGTGCCAGCAGCTTAGGATCAGGGAATAGCAATCAGCCCCAGCATTTT
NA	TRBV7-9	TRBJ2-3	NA	CASSPQGVGTDTQYF	TGTGCCAGCAGCCCTCAAGGAGTCGGCACAGATACGCAGTATTTT
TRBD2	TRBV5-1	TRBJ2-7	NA	CASSPRTRDGEQYF	TGCGCCAGCAGCCCTCGGACTAGAGATGGCGAGCAGTACTTC
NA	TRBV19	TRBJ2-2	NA	CASSTYTGELFF	TGTGCCAGTAGTACTTACACCGGGGAGCTGTTTTTT
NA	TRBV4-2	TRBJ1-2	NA	CASSPDRVGGYTF	TGTGCCAGCAGCCCCGACCGGGTAGGTGGCTACACCTTC
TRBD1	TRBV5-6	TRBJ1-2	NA	CASSSPGTGTYGYTF	TGTGCCAGCAGCTCCCCCGGGACAGGGACCTATGGCTACACCTTC
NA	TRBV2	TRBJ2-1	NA	CASRQGGNNEQFF	TGTGCCAGCAGGCAGGGGGGCAACAATGAGCAGTTCTTC